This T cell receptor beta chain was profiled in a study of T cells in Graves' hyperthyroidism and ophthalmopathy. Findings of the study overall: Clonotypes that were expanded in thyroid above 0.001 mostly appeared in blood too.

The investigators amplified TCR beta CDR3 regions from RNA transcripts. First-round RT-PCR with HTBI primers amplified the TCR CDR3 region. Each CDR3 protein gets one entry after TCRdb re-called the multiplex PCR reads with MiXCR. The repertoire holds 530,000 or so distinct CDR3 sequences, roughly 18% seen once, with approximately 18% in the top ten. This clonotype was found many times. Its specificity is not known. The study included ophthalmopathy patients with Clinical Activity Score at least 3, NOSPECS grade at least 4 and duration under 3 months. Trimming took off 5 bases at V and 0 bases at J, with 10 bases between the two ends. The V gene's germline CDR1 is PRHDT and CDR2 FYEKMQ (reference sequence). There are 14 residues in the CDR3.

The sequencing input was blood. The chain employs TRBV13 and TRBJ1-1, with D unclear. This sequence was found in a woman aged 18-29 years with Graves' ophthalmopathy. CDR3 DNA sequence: TGTGCCAGCAGCACCAGGCAGTTGAACACTGAAGCTTTCTTT. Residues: CASSTRQLNTEAFF.